This TCR beta chain appears in the sequencing data of a study of OX40 agonist ivuxolimab in advanced cancers. Study-level information: Patients were infused with ivuxolimab every 2 weeks at 0.01 to 10 mg/kg. The study enrolled dose-escalation patients with hepatocellular carcinoma, melanoma, renal cell or head and neck cancer.

The repertoire was sequenced with immunoSEQ multiplex PCR; TCRdb's copy has only in-frame clones and lacks some. The table records roughly 60,000 clones, 70% to 90% of them present only once. The CDR3 consists of 11 residues. V lost 4 bases and J 1 base, leaving 4 bases between the germline ends. The germline V gene encodes CDR1 GTSNPN and CDR2 SVGIG (reference sequence). The gene calls are TRBV30 and TRBJ2-5; D unclear. The TCR sequence derives from an adult with an advanced solid tumor such as melanoma, head and neck, liver or kidney cancer. The material sequenced was CD4+ or CD8+ T cells sorted from blood, taken in a trial of the OX40 agonist ivuxolimab. In DNA form, the CDR3 reads TGTGCCTGGACAGTCCAAGAGACCCAGTACTTC. It codes for CAWTVQETQYF.